These T cell receptor beta chains were read from a single sample in a study of cytomegalovirus exposure and HLA in healthy donors. Libraries were prepared by immunoSEQ multiplex PCR; TCRdb keeps only in-frame clonotypes and omits some of them. Of about 100,000 clones in the sample, roughly 84% were seen once. Material for sequencing was PBMCs. The origin of the receptors is a woman under 30 in good health and CMV-seronegative. Each CDR3 is given with its conserved first and last residue. D genes are given only for firm matches. Clone sizes are given selectively: once, few, many, or a class where the clone is expanded.

cdr3_aa	cdr3_nt	d_call	clone_size	j_call	v_call
CASSSLSGISEQFF	TGTGCCAGCAGCTCCCTCTCAGGGATTAGTGAGCAGTTCTTC	-	-	TRBJ2-1	TRBV11-2
CASSTRAGIYGYTF	TGTGCCAGTAGCACCCGGGCGGGAATCTATGGCTACACCTTC	-	-	TRBJ1-2	TRBV19
CASSLDRTGVAKNIQYF	TGTGCCAGCAGCTTAGATCGGACAGGGGTAGCCAAAAACATTCAGTACTTC	TRBD1	-	TRBJ2-4	TRBV7-9
CASSLRGGTEAFF	TGCGCCAGCAGCTTGCGGGGGGGCACTGAAGCTTTCTTT	-	few	TRBJ1-1	TRBV5-1
CASSGVAGNEQFF	TGCGCCAGCAGTGGGGTAGCGGGCAATGAGCAGTTCTTC	TRBD2	-	TRBJ2-1	TRBV4-1
CASSYGQGPYNSPLHF	TGTGCCAGCAGTTACGGGCAGGGTCCTTATAATTCACCCCTCCACTTT	-	-	TRBJ1-6	TRBV6-5
CASSPYRDRGELIGEQYF	TGCGCCAGCAGCCCCTACCGGGACAGGGGAGAGCTAATCGGCGAGCAGTACTTC	TRBD1	once	TRBJ2-7	TRBV5-1
CASSSTSGTHNEQFF	TGTGCCAGCAGCTCGACTAGCGGGACCCACAATGAGCAGTTCTTC	TRBD2	-	TRBJ2-1	TRBV7-2
CASNRGYQETQYF	TGTGCCAGCAATAGGGGGTACCAAGAGACCCAGTACTTC	-	-	TRBJ2-5	TRBV2
CASSPSGGLAGLGNEQFF	TGTGCCAGCAGCCCGTCGGGTGGGCTAGCGGGGTTGGGAAATGAGCAGTTCTTC	TRBD2	-	TRBJ2-1	TRBV7-3
CASSWRGRVVEQYF	TGTGCCAGCAGTTGGAGGGGCCGGGTTGTCGAGCAGTACTTC	-	-	TRBJ2-7	TRBV28
CASSLVGGGRETQYF	TGCGCCAGCAGCTTGGTCGGCGGCGGCCGGGAGACCCAGTACTTC	-	-	TRBJ2-5	TRBV5-1
CASSQGGSGANVLTF	TGTGCCAGCAGCCAAGGGGGCTCTGGGGCCAACGTCCTGACTTTC	-	few	TRBJ2-6	TRBV6-4
CASSAPGEQYF	TGTGCCAGCAGCGCCCCGGGGGAGCAGTACTTC	-	once	TRBJ2-7	TRBV11-2
CASSLPGNTEAFF	TGTGCCAGCAGTCTGCCGGGAAACACTGAAGCTTTCTTT	-	-	TRBJ1-1	TRBV7-9
CAWSVNPRDADTQYF	TGTGCCTGGAGTGTAAACCCCCGGGATGCAGATACGCAGTATTTT	-	-	TRBJ2-3	TRBV30
CASSLELEFETQYF	TGTGCCAGCAGCTTAGAATTGGAGTTTGAGACCCAGTACTTC	-	-	TRBJ2-5	TRBV13
CASSKMTGGNEKLFF	TGTGCCAGCAGTAAAATGACAGGTGGGAATGAAAAACTGTTTTTT	-	once	TRBJ1-4	TRBV28
CASSLSGGTEGAYEQYF	TGTGCCAGCAGCTTATCAGGGGGTACAGAGGGGGCCTACGAGCAGTACTTC	TRBD1	-	TRBJ2-7	TRBV7-2
CASSPQTGYNEQFF	TGTGCCAGCTCACCACAGACAGGGTACAATGAGCAGTTCTTC	TRBD1	-	TRBJ2-1	TRBV18
CASSVGSGTTNEQYF	TGTGCCAGCAGCGTAGGCTCCGGGACTACCAACGAGCAGTACTTC	TRBD2	-	TRBJ2-7	TRBV9
CASSGTSGGMGTQYF	TGTGCCAGCAGTGGGACTAGCGGGGGGATGGGAACCCAGTACTTC	TRBD2	few	TRBJ2-5	TRBV2
CASSYDRVRSYEQYF	TGTGCCAGCAGCTACGACAGGGTTCGGTCCTACGAGCAGTACTTC	TRBD1	once	TRBJ2-7	TRBV7-9
CATSSLRGNQPQHF	TGTGCCACCAGCAGCTTACGGGGGAATCAGCCCCAGCATTTT	-	-	TRBJ1-5	TRBV15
CASSLVSGGKLSYEQYF	TGTGCCAGCAGCTTAGTAAGCGGGGGCAAACTCTCCTACGAGCAGTACTTC	TRBD2	-	TRBJ2-7	TRBV7-2
CASSPPRPEGARGYTF	TGTGCCAGCTCACCACCGCGGCCTGAGGGGGCGCGTGGCTACACCTTC	TRBD1	-	TRBJ1-2	TRBV18
CAWSVGGPQHF	TGTGCCTGGAGTGTCGGGGGGCCCCAGCATTTT	-	-	TRBJ1-5	TRBV30
CATSRDRAAGGPQHF	TGTGCCACCAGCAGAGATCGCGCTGCGGGGGGGCCCCAGCATTTT	-	once	TRBJ1-5	TRBV15
CASRTGTGGAAREKLFF	TGCGCCAGCAGGACGGGGACAGGGGGCGCGGCGCGAGAAAAACTGTTTTTT	TRBD1	-	TRBJ1-4	TRBV5-1